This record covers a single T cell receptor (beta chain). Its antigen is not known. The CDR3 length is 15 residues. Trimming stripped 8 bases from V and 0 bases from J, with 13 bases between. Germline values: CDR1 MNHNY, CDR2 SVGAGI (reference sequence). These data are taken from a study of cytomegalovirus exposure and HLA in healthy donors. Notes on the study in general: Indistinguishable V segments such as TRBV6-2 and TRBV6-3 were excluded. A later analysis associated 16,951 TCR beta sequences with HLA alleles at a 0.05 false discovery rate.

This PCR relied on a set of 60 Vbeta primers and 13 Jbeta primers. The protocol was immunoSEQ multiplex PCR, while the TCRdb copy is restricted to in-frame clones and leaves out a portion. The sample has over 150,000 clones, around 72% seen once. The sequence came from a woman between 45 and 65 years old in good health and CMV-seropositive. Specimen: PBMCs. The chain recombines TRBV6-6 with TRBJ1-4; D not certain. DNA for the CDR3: TGTGCCAGCTCTCTCAGCGGAGCAACTAATGAAAAACTGTTTTTT. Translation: CASSLSGATNEKLFF.